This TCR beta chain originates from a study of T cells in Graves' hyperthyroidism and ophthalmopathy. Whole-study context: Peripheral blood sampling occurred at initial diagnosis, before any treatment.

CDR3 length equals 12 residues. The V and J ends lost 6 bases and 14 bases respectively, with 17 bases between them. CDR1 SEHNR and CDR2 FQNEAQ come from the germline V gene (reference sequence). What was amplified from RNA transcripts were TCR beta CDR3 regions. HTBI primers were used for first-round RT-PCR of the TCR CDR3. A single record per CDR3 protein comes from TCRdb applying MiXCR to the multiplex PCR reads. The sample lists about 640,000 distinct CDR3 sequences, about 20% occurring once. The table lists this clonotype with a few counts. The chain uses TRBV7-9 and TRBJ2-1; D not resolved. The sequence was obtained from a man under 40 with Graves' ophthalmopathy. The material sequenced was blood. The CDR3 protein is CASSSKVGGEFF. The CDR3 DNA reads TGTGCCAGCAGTTCAAAAGTGGGCGGAGAGTTCTTC. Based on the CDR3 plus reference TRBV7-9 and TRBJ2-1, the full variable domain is DTGVSQNPRHKITKRGQNVTFRCDPISEHNRLYWYRQTLGQGPEFLTYFQNEAQLEKSRLLSDRFSAERPKGSFSTLEIQRTEQGDSAMYLCASSSKVGGEFFGPGTRLTVL.